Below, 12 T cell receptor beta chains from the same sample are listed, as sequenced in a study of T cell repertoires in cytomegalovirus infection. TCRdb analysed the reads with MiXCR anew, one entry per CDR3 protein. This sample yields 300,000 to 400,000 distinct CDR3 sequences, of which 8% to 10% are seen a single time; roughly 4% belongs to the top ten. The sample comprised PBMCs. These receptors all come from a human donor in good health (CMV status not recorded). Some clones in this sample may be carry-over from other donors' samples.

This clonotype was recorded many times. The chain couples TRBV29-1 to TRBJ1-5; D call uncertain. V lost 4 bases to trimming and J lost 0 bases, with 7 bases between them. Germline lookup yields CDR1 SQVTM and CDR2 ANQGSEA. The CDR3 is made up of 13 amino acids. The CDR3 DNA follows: TGCAGCGTTGCCCGTGATAGCAATCAGCCCCAGCATTTT. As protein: CSVARDSNQPQHF.

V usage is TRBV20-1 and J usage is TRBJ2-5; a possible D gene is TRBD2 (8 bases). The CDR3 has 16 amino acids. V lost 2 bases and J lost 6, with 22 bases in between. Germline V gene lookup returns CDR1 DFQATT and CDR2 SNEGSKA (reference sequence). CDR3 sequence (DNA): TGCAGTGCTAGATTCCACGGGGACAGCGGGGGAAAGACCCAGTACTTC. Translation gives CSARFHGDSGGKTQYF.

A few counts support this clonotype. The CDR3 is CSVRGGNGNTIYF. The CDR3 DNA is TGCAGTGTAAGGGGTGGAAATGGAAACACCATATATTTT. This chain uses TRBV20-1 with TRBJ1-3; D possibly corresponds to TRBD1 (5 bases). Germline V lookup: CDR1 DFQATT, CDR2 SNEGSKA (reference sequence). The germline V and J ends were trimmed by 7 bases and 3 bases, with 13 bases remaining between them. The CDR3 has 13 residues.

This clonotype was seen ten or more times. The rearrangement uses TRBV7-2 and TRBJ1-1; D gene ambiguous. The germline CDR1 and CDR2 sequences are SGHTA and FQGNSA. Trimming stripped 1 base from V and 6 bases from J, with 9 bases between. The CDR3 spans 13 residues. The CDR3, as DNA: TGTGCCAGCAGCTTAGTGCCGGTCTCTGAAGCTTTCTTT. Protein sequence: CASSLVPVSEAFF.

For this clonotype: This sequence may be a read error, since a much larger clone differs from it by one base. CDR3 amino acids: CASSIQGRGRTEAFF. The CDR3 DNA reads TGTGCCAGTAGTATACAAGGACGGGGGCGGACTGAAGCTTTCTTT. The J gene is TRBJ1-1, the V gene TRBV19; maybe TRBD1 (6 bases). Germline CDR1 reads LNHDA; CDR2 reads SQIVND (reference sequence). The CDR3 sequence is 15 residues long. Trimming stripped 2 bases from V and 5 bases from J, with 15 bases between. The whole variable domain, filled in from reference TRBV19 and TRBJ1-1, reads DGGITQSPKYLFRKEGQNVTLSCEQNLNHDAMYWYRQDPGQGLRLIYYSQIVNDFQKGDIAEGYSVSREKKESFPLTVTSAQKNPTAFYLCASSIQGRGRTEAFFGQGTRLTVV.

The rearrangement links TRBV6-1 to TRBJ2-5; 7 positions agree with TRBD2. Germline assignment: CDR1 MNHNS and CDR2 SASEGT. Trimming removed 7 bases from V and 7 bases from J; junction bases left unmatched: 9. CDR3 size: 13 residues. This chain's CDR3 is CASTQGGAGTQYF. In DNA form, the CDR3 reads TGTGCCAGCACCCAGGGAGGGGCTGGGACCCAGTACTTC.

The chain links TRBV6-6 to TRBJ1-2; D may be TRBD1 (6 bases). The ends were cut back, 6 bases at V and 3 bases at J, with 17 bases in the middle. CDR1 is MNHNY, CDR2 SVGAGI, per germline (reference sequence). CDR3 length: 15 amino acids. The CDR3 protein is CASSLRGGQDYGYTF. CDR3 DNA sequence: TGTGCCAGCAGCCTACGGGGGGGGCAAGACTATGGCTACACCTTC.

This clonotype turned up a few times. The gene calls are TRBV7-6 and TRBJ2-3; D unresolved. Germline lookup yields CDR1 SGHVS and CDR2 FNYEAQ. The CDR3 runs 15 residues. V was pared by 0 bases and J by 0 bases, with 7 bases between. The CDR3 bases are TGTGCCAGCAGCTTAGCGCTCATTAGCACAGATACGCAGTATTTT. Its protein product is CASSLALISTDTQYF.

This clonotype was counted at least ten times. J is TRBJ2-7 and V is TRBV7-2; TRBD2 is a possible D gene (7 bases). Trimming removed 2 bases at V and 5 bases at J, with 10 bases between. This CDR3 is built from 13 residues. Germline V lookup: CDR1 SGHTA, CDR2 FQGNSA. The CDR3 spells CASSLTGGHEQYF. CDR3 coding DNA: TGTGCCAGCAGCTTAACGGGGGGCCACGAGCAGTACTTC.

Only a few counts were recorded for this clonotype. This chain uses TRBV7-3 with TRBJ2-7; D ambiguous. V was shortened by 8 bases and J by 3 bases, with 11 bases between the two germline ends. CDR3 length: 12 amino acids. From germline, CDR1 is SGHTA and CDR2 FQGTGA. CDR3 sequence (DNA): TGTGCCAGCTGTCCGAGGTGCTACGAGCAGTACTTC. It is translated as CASCPRCYEQYF. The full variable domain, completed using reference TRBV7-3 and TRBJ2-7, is GAGVSQTPSNKVTEKGKYVELRCDPISGHTALYWYRQSLGQGPEFLIYFQGTGAADDSGLPNDRFFAVRPEGSVSTLKIQRTERGDSAVYLCASCPRCYEQYFGPGTRLTVT.

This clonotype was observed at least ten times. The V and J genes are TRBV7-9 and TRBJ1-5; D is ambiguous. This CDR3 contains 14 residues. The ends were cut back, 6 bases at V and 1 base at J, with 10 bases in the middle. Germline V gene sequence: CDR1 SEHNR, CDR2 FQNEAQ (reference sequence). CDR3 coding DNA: TGTGCCAGCAGTATTCAAGAGAGCAATCAGCCCCAGCATTTT. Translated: CASSIQESNQPQHF. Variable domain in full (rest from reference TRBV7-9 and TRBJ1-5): DTGVSQNPRHKITKRGQNVTFRCDPISEHNRLYWYRQTLGQGPEFLTYFQNEAQLEKSRLLSDRFSAERPKGSFSTLEIQRTEQGDSAMYLCASSIQESNQPQHFGDGTRLSIL.

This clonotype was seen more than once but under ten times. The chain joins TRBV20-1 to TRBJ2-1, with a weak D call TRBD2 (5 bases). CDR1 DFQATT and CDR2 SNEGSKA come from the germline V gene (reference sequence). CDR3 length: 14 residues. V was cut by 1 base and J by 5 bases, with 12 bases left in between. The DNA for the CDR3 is TGCAGTGCTAGAGGGATAGCGCGTAACAATGAGCAGTTCTTC. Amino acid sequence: CSARGIARNNEQFF.